This T cell receptor beta chain was recorded in a study of blood T cell repertoires in COVID-19. As for the study in general: The United States, Italy and Spain were the sources of the acute and convalescent COVID-19 samples.

This CDR3 is 17 amino acids long. Germline CDR1 MNHNS, CDR2 SASEGT. Trimming at V came to 4 bases and at J to 2 bases, leaving 12 bases not matched to a gene. Sequenced by immunoSEQ multiplex PCR; TCRdb stores in-frame clones only, minus some. The data contain over 150,000 clones, just under 90% of them seen just once; the ten biggest clones take up 10%. Sequenced material: peripheral blood. The J gene is TRBJ1-2, the V gene TRBV6-1, with TRBD1 identical over 8 bases. The sequence was collected from a woman aged 70-85 years with COVID-19, enrolled during active disease. This chain's CDR3 is CASSVRLGQGSNYGYTF. CDR3 sequence (DNA): TGTGCCAGCAGTGTGCGGTTAGGACAGGGATCGAACTATGGCTACACCTTC.